Listed below are T cell receptor beta chains from one sample, sequenced in a study of shared clonotypes between healthy human individuals. Measured with immunoSEQ multiplex PCR; TCRdb has only the in-frame clones, and not every one. Here the sample spans a few million clones, more than 90% being singletons. The material sequenced was naive CD4+ T cells sorted from blood. The receptors shown here come from a man younger than 35 in good health. CDR3s include the opening cysteine and the closing phenylalanine or tryptophan. Fields, in order: clone size, J gene, V gene, D gene, CDR3 protein, CDR3 DNA. D genes are given only for firm matches. Clone size is stated in some rows and not others, as once, few, many or a class when expanded.

NA	TRBJ1-5	TRBV28	NA	CASTVGGSNQPQHF	TGTGCCAGCACAGTAGGGGGAAGCAATCAGCCCCAGCATTTT
NA	TRBJ2-3	TRBV27	TRBD2	CASPSQARGGTDTQYF	TGTGCCAGCCCCTCCCAAGCCCGGGGGGGAACAGATACGCAGTATTTT
NA	TRBJ1-4	TRBV9	TRBD1	CASSLRGGTTNEKLFF	TGTGCCAGCAGCCTCAGGGGGGGGACAACTAATGAAAAACTGTTTTTT
NA	TRBJ2-5	TRBV5-1	TRBD2	CASSLAGGGGETQYF	TGCGCCAGCAGCTTGGCCGGCGGGGGTGGAGAGACCCAGTACTTC
NA	TRBJ1-2	TRBV5-1	NA	CASSFDQIYGYTF	TGCGCCAGCAGCTTTGACCAGATATATGGCTACACCTTC
NA	TRBJ2-2	TRBV19	TRBD1	CASREQGARHTGELFF	TGTGCCAGTAGGGAACAGGGGGCGCGACACACCGGGGAGCTGTTTTTT
NA	TRBJ2-5	TRBV29-1	NA	CSVEGGGSGWQKTQYF	TGCAGCGTTGAAGGTGGCGGCAGCGGGTGGCAGAAGACCCAGTACTTC
NA	TRBJ2-7	TRBV5-1	NA	CASSLIVSGVSDEQYF	TGCGCCAGCAGCTTGATCGTGTCAGGGGTGAGTGACGAGCAGTACTTC
NA	TRBJ2-2	TRBV6-4	TRBD1	CASRQGSNTGELFF	TGTGCCAGCCGACAGGGTTCGAACACCGGGGAGCTGTTTTTT
NA	TRBJ2-2	TRBV30	TRBD1	CAWIRPGQGTGELFF	TGTGCCTGGATTCGACCGGGACAGGGGACCGGGGAGCTGTTTTTT
NA	TRBJ1-6	TRBV4-1	NA	CASSQDNPAISYNSPLHF	TGCGCCAGCAGCCAAGATAATCCAGCGATCTCCTATAATTCACCCCTCCACTTT
NA	TRBJ2-7	TRBV7-9	TRBD2	CASSLVAGAPSYEQYF	TGTGCCAGCAGCTTAGTTGCGGGAGCCCCGTCCTACGAGCAGTACTTC
once	TRBJ1-4	TRBV18	NA	CASSPPGGGLTNEKLFF	TGTGCCAGCTCACCTCCTGGAGGGGGTTTAACTAATGAAAAACTGTTTTTT
NA	TRBJ1-5	TRBV6-5	NA	CASSYSRWDQPQHF	TGTGCCAGCAGTTACTCGCGCTGGGATCAGCCCCAGCATTTT
NA	TRBJ1-5	TRBV28	NA	CASSPGTHSNQPQHF	TGTGCCAGCAGCCCCGGGACTCATAGCAATCAGCCCCAGCATTTT
NA	TRBJ1-3	TRBV4-1	NA	CASSQDRLALISNTIYF	TGCGCCAGCAGCCAAGATCGACTTGCTCTAATAAGCAACACCATATATTTT
NA	TRBJ2-1	TRBV6-5	NA	CASTSPGLLRNEQFF	TGTGCCAGCACCTCACCGGGACTGTTACGGAATGAGCAGTTCTTC
NA	TRBJ2-1	TRBV25-1	NA	CASSDPSGKGSYNEQFF	TGTGCCAGCAGTGATCCGAGCGGCAAAGGCTCCTACAATGAGCAGTTCTTC
once	TRBJ2-3	TRBV29-1	NA	CSAFGSYTDTQYF	TGCAGCGCCTTCGGGAGCTACACAGATACGCAGTATTTT
NA	TRBJ2-7	TRBV18	NA	CASSPVSSSYEQYF	TGTGCCAGCTCACCAGTCAGTAGCTCCTACGAGCAGTACTTC
NA	TRBJ2-1	TRBV27	TRBD1	CASSLRGQGVNEQFF	TGTGCCAGCAGTTTACGGGGACAGGGTGTCAATGAGCAGTTCTTC
NA	TRBJ2-7	TRBV20-1	NA	CSASDNYEQYF	TGCAGTGCATCCGACAACTACGAGCAGTACTTC
NA	TRBJ2-5	TRBV5-1	TRBD1	CASSLTGGQETQYF	TGCGCCAGCAGCTTGACAGGGGGGCAAGAGACCCAGTACTTC
NA	TRBJ1-1	TRBV19	TRBD1	CASSTGQGARLGAFF	TGTGCCAGTAGTACTGGACAGGGGGCGCGGTTAGGAGCTTTCTTT
once	TRBJ1-4	TRBV7-9	NA	CASSPATPVNEKLFF	TGTGCCAGCAGCCCAGCGACACCTGTTAATGAAAAACTGTTTTTT
NA	TRBJ2-2	TRBV9	NA	CASSGRHLTGELFF	TGTGCCAGCAGCGGACGGCACCTCACCGGGGAGCTGTTTTTT
NA	TRBJ2-7	TRBV7-2	NA	CASSLGGPYEQYF	TGTGCCAGCAGCTTGGGGGGACCCTACGAGCAGTACTTC